Presented here are 19 T cell receptor beta chains from one specimen sequenced in a study of T cells after yellow fever vaccination. Using its own MiXCR run on the 5' RACE reads, TCRdb lists one record per CDR3 protein. The table lists 620,000 or so distinct CDR3 sequences, about 17% of them singletons, with approximately 15% in the top ten. This material consisted of PBMCs, taken roughly 5 days after the first yellow fever vaccination. The receptors here all came from a man aged 18 to 30 who received the YFV17D yellow fever vaccine.

This clonotype turned up a few times. This chain connects TRBV3-1 to TRBJ1-6; D perhaps matches TRBD1 (5 bases). Looked up from germline, CDR1 is LGHDT and CDR2 is YNNKEL (reference sequence). Trimming removed 4 bases from V and 0 bases from J, with 16 bases in between. CDR3 length equals 18 residues. Here the CDR3 reads CASSPRGGLSSYNSPLHF. The CDR3 DNA reads TGTGCCAGCAGCCCCCGTGGGGGGTTGAGCTCCTATAATTCACCCCTCCACTTT.

This clonotype was observed a few times. The chain uses TRBV7-9 and TRBJ2-1, with TRBD1 as a possible D gene (6 bases). Germline CDR1 SEHNR, CDR2 FQNEAQ (reference sequence). The CDR3 sequence is 14 residues long. V shed 5 bases and J shed 4 bases, with 12 bases lying between them. CDR3 DNA sequence: TGTGCCAGCAGCCTTTTGACAGGTTACAATGAGCAGTTCTTC. The encoded protein is CASSLLTGYNEQFF. Complete variable domain (other parts from reference TRBV7-9 and TRBJ2-1): DTGVSQNPRHKITKRGQNVTFRCDPISEHNRLYWYRQTLGQGPEFLTYFQNEAQLEKSRLLSDRFSAERPKGSFSTLEIQRTEQGDSAMYLCASSLLTGYNEQFFGPGTRLTVL.

Only one count was recorded for this clonotype. The junction shows a germline mismatch at one end, possibly a read error. V gene TRBV20-1 combines with J gene TRBJ2-3; D perhaps matches TRBD1 (6 bases). CDR1 DFQATT and CDR2 SNEGSKA come from the germline V gene (reference sequence). This CDR3 region has 10 residues. In DNA, the CDR3 is TGCAGTGCCTTACCGTCGGGACAAAATTTT. Its translation is CSALPSGQNF.

This clonotype was seen repeatedly, ten times or more. V gene TRBV15 combines with J gene TRBJ2-5; 7 bases agree with TRBD2. J gave up 4 bases and V 1 base, and 0 bases lay outside the gene matches. Germline lookup yields CDR1 LNHNV and CDR2 YYDKDF (reference sequence). The CDR3 runs 13 residues. The CDR3 nucleotides are TGTGCCACCAGCAGAGGGGGGGGAGAGACCCAGTACTTC. This encodes CATSRGGGETQYF.

There are a few counts of this clonotype. The chain recombines TRBV12-3 or TRBV12-4 with TRBJ2-2; no firm D call. The CDR3 is 12 amino acids. V was shortened by 5 bases and J by 9 bases, with 10 bases between the two germline ends. The CDR3 region is CASSGPSRELFF. Written as DNA, the CDR3 is TGTGCCAGCAGTGGGCCGAGTAGGGAGCTGTTTTTT.

V gene TRBV6-5 combines with J gene TRBJ1-5; D possibly corresponds to TRBD1 (6 bases). The CDR3 loop spans 15 amino acids. CDR1 MNHEY and CDR2 SVGAGI come from the germline V gene. Trimming took off 4 bases at V and 2 bases at J, with 12 bases between the two ends. The CDR3 region is CASSFTYRGNQPQHF. The CDR3 nucleotides are TGTGCCAGCAGTTTCACCTACAGGGGCAATCAGCCCCAGCATTTT.

The chain has TRBV7-2 and TRBJ1-1; the D gene is possibly TRBD1 (5 bases). This CDR3 comprises 14 residues. Between the trimmed V and J ends, which lost 3 bases and 5 bases, there was a span of 13 bases. Germline loops: CDR1 SGHTA, CDR2 FQGNSA. CDR3 loop: CASSLVAEGTEAFF. The CDR3 DNA is TGTGCCAGCAGCTTGGTAGCTGAGGGGACTGAAGCTTTCTTT.

The genes are TRBV19 and TRBJ1-1, with D perhaps matching TRBD1 (6 bases). V lost 6 bases and J 3 bases, leaving 14 bases between the germline ends. The CDR3 contains 14 residues. From germline, CDR1 is LNHDA and CDR2 SQIVND (reference sequence). For the CDR3, the DNA is TGTGCCAGTAGGGTACAGGGTGCGGACACTGAAGCTTTCTTT. Encoded protein: CASRVQGADTEAFF. The whole variable domain, filled in from reference TRBV19 and TRBJ1-1, reads DGGITQSPKYLFRKEGQNVTLSCEQNLNHDAMYWYRQDPGQGLRLIYYSQIVNDFQKGDIAEGYSVSREKKESFPLTVTSAQKNPTAFYLCASRVQGADTEAFFGQGTRLTVV.

There are a few counts of this clonotype. V usage is TRBV7-3 and J usage is TRBJ2-5; 9 bases fit TRBD2. The CDR3 is made up of 16 amino acids. Trimming removed 4 bases from V and 5 bases from J; junction bases left unmatched: 11. The germline V gene has CDR1 SGHTA and CDR2 FQGTGA. Written as DNA, the CDR3 is TGTGCCAGCAGCTCTTCCCCTAGCGGGGATCGGGAGACCCAGTACTTC. Translating it yields CASSSSPSGDRETQYF.

There are a few counts of this clonotype. The V and J genes are TRBV9 and TRBJ2-1; D might be TRBD2 (6 bases). The CDR3 totals 16 residues. Looked up from germline, CDR1 is SGDLS and CDR2 is YYNGEE. V lost 6 bases and J 10 bases, leaving 26 bases between the germline ends. The CDR3 spells CASTPAGGFRPGEQFF. CDR3 coding DNA: TGTGCCAGCACCCCTGCCGGGGGTTTCCGTCCAGGAGAGCAGTTCTTC. Drawing the rest from reference TRBV9 and TRBJ2-1, the complete variable domain is DSGVTQTPKHLITATGQRVTLRCSPRSGDLSVYWYQQSLDQGLQFLIQYYNGEERAKGNILERFSAQQFPDLHSELNLSSLELGDSALYFCASTPAGGFRPGEQFFGPGTRLTVL.

V is TRBV29-1 and J is TRBJ2-3, with TRBD2 matching over 7 bases. This CDR3 spans 13 amino acids. Germline V lookup: CDR1 SQVTM, CDR2 ANQGSEA. The V gene end was trimmed by 7 bases and the J gene end by 1 base; junction bases not matched to a gene: 5. This CDR3 is CSAEAGGTDTQYF. CDR3 DNA sequence: TGCAGCGCTGAGGCGGGGGGCACAGATACGCAGTATTTT.

The gene calls are TRBV27 and TRBJ2-7; TRBD1 aligns across 7 bases. With 8 bases clipped from V and 1 base from J, the junction kept 8 bases outside the gene matches. From germline, CDR1 is MNHEY and CDR2 SMNVEV (reference sequence). The CDR3 extends over 14 amino acids. As DNA, the CDR3 is TGTGCCAGCGGTAACAGGGGTGGGTCCTACGAGCAGTACTTC. Translated: CASGNRGGSYEQYF.

This clonotype appeared a few times. This chain uses TRBV12-3 or TRBV12-4 with TRBJ2-2; TRBD2 matches 7 bases. Trimming cost V 1 base and J 4 bases; bases outside gene matches: 3. The CDR3 totals 15 residues. CDR3 DNA: TGTGCCAGCAGTTTAGAGCGGGGTCCCACCGGGGAGCTGTTTTTT. Amino acid sequence: CASSLERGPTGELFF.

This clonotype was seen a few times. The missing conserved phenylalanine or tryptophan at the end of this CDR3 makes a read error likely. The V gene is TRBV12-3 or TRBV12-4, the J gene TRBJ1-6; no clear D. CDR3 length: 14 residues. V shed 6 bases and J shed 14 bases, with 20 bases lying between them. CDR3 sequence: CASSPGDPIETLHL. The CDR3 nucleotides read TGTGCCAGCAGCCCAGGAGACCCGATTGAGACCCTCCACTTG.

The chain recombines TRBV2 with TRBJ2-6, with D maybe TRBD2 (5 bases). V lost 6 bases and J lost 0, with 6 bases in between. CDR3 length equals 14 residues. The germline V gene encodes CDR1 SNHLY and CDR2 FYNNEI. CDR3 loop: CASRRDSGANVLTF. DNA of the CDR3: TGTGCCAGCAGGAGGGACTCTGGGGCCAACGTCCTGACTTTC.

V gene TRBV2 combines with J gene TRBJ2-2, with D hard to call. Germline CDR1 is SNHLY and CDR2 is FYNNEI. The CDR3 is made up of 14 amino acids. The ends were cut back, 5 bases at V and 4 bases at J, with 11 bases in the middle. The CDR3 region has the DNA TGTGCCAGCAGTTCACAGACCCCCACCGGGGAGCTGTTTTTT. Its protein is CASSSQTPTGELFF.

Many counts were recorded for this clonotype. The rearrangement links TRBV5-1 to TRBJ2-2, with 7 bases fitting TRBD2. Unmatched junction bases numbered 4, after V lost 5 bases and J lost 0 bases. Germline V gene sequence: CDR1 SGHRS, CDR2 YFSETQ. The CDR3 runs to 15 residues. The CDR3: CASRSLATNTGELFF. The CDR3 nucleotides read TGCGCCAGCAGGTCACTAGCGACGAACACCGGGGAGCTGTTTTTT. The whole variable domain, filled in from reference TRBV5-1 and TRBJ2-2, reads KAGVTQTPRYLIKTRGQQVTLSCSPISGHRSVSWYQQTPGQGLQFLFEYFSETQRNKGNFPGRFSGRQFSNSRSEMNVSTLELGDSALYLCASRSLATNTGELFFGEGSRLTVL.

The CDR3 DNA reads as TGTGCCAGTAGTACCCAGGGAGGCACCCAAGAGACCCAGTACTTC. Translating gives CASSTQGGTQETQYF. V gene TRBV19 combines with J gene TRBJ2-5; a possible D gene is TRBD2 (6 bases). Germline lookup yields CDR1 LNHDA and CDR2 SQIVND (reference sequence). The V gene lost 4 bases and the J gene lost 1 base, with 13 bases spanning the gap. CDR3 length: 15 amino acids.

This clonotype was counted only a few times. The rearrangement uses TRBV5-1 and TRBJ2-3; D is ambiguous. Trimming shortened V by 2 bases and J by 3 bases, and 7 bases separated the two germline ends. The CDR3 has 13 residues. The germline gives CDR1 SGHRS, CDR2 YFSETQ. The CDR3 DNA reads as TGCGCCAGCAGCTTCGCGGCGACAGATACGCAGTATTTT. Translated: CASSFAATDTQYF.